This TCR beta chain comes out of a study of blood T cell repertoires in COVID-19 (TCRdb year 2020). For the study in its entirety: Samples from collaborators originated in the United States, Italy and Spain and spanned both the acute and convalescent phases of COVID-19. Nearly every sample came with metadata listing a de-identified subject ID, COVID-19 status, age in years and sex. The repertoires were made available in a free public database intended to serve as a resource for research on the immune response to SARS-CoV-2. Deeply sampled blood TCRbeta repertoires from subjects exposed to, actively infected with, or recovered from COVID-19 were included in the dataset. The prospective study material was composed of cDNA or gDNA derived from T cells, B-cell-depleted T cells, or PBMCs. The samples were drawn from two sources: the first 160 participants of the ongoing ImmuneRACE study, and over 1,000 subjects contributed by 6 global collaborators. Where HLA class I and class II types were available, the types were taken from metadata supplied by the sample provider, not from assay-based typing. Overall study results and their limits: The quantity of clinical and demographic metadata differed by source and by participant and was supplied without curation.

CDR1 SGHRS and CDR2 YFSETQ are derived from the germline V gene. Trimming removed 3 bases from V and 10 bases from J; the gene matches leave 6 bases unexplained. The cysteine opens and the phenylalanine closes a CDR3 of 15 amino acids. Only the CDR3 portion is preserved as DNA: 45 bases, with reading frame beginning at the first base. The collaborating institutions used their own protocols to collect whole blood in K2EDTA tubes. For TCRbeta analysis, collaborators shipped samples in one of three forms: frozen whole blood, isolated PBMCs, or DNA extracted from either of those sample types. As for this clone: The target of this receptor is not known. There are no base qualities to consult, and no much larger clone falls within one base.

TCRbeta CDR3 regions were amplified from genomic DNA by means of the immunoSEQ Assay, a bias-controlled multiplex PCR. On the study's bioinformatics: Within the assay, amplification of reference gene primers was used to estimate how many nucleated cells each sample contained. Sequence reads were collapsed and filtered to measure the absolute abundance of every unique TCRbeta CDR3 rearrangement. Productive Simpson clonality was computed per sample as the square root of Simpson's diversity index over productive rearrangements. Imported from immuneACCESS, the table was reduced by TCRdb to in-frame sequences with V and J called. These copies leave out some clones; in studies compared against another copy, an unresolved V gene accounts for under half, and the cause of the remainder is not known. The DNA was the basis for D and trimming; V, J and clone size are from that table. For this sample there are around 160,000 clones; more than 75% appear just once. Of the sample, around 6.5% is held by the ten largest clones.

This sequence was found in a man older than 75 with acute or convalescent COVID-19. The sequence links TRBV5-1 to TRBJ1-6, and 11 bases in between align with TRBD1. The sample was peripheral blood. The bases read TGCGCCAGCAGCTGGACGGGACAGGGGGGATCACCCCTCCACTTT. Translated, it reads CASSWTGQGGSPLHF.